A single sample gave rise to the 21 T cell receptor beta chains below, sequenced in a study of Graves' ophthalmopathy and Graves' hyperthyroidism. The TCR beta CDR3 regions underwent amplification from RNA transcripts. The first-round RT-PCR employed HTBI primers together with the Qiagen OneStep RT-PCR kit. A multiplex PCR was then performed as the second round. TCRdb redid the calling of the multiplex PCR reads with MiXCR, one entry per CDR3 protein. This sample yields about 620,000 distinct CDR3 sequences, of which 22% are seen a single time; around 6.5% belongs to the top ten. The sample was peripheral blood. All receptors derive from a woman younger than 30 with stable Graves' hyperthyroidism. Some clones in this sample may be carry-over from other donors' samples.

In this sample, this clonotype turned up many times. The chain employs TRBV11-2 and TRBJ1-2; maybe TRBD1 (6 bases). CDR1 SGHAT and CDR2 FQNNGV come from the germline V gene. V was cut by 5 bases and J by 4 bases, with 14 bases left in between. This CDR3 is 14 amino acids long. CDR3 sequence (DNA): TGTGCCAGCAGCCGGGCGGGGACACTCTATGGCTACACCTTC. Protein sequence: CASSRAGTLYGYTF.

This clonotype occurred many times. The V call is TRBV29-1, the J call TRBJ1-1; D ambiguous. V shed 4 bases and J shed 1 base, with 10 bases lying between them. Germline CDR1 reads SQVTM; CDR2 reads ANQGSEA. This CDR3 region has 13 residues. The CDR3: CSVGIQENTEAFF. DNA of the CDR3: TGCAGCGTTGGTATCCAGGAGAACACTGAAGCTTTCTTT. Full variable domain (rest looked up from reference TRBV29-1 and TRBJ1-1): SAVISQKPSRDICQRGTSLTIQCQVDSQVTMMFWYRQQPGQSLTLIATANQGSEATYESGFVIDKFPISRPNLTFSTLTVSNMSPEDSSIYLCSVGIQENTEAFFGQGTRLTVV.

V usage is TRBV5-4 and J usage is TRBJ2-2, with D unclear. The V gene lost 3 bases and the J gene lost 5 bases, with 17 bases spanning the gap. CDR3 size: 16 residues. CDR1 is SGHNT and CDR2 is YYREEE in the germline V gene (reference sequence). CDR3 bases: TGTGCCAGCAGCTCCTTTTTAGGGTTTGGGACCGGGGAGCTGTTTTTT. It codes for CASSSFLGFGTGELFF.

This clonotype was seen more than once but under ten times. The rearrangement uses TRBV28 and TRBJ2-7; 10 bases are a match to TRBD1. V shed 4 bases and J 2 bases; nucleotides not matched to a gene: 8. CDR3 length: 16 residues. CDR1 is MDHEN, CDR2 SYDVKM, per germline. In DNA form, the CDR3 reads TGTGCCAGCAGTTCCCCTCGGGACAGGGGTACCTACGAGCAGTACTTC. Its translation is CASSSPRDRGTYEQYF.

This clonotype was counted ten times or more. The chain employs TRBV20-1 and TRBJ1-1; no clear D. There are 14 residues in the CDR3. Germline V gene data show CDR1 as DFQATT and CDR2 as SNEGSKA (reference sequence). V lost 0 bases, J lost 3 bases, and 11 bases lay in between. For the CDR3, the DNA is TGCAGTGCTAGAGATTCGGGTTCGCACACTGAAGCTTTCTTT. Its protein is CSARDSGSHTEAFF.

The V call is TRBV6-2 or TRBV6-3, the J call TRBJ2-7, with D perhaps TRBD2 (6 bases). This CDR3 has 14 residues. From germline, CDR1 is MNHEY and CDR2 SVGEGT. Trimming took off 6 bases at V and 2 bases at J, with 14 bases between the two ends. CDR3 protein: CASRGRRGTYEQYF. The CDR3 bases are TGTGCCAGCAGGGGGAGGCGGGGCACCTACGAGCAGTACTTC.

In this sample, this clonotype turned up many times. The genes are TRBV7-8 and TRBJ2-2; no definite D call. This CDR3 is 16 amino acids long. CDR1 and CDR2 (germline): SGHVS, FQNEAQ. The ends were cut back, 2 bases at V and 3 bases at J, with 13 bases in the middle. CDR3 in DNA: TGTGCCAGCAGCTTACGCCCACAATACGACACCGGGGAGCTGTTTTTT. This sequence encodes CASSLRPQYDTGELFF.

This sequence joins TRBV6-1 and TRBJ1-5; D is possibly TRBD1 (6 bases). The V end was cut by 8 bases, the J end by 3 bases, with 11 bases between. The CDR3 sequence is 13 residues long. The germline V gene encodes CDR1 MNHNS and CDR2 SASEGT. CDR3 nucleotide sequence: TGTGCCAGCCAAAGGGGGGTCAATCAGCCCCAGCATTTT. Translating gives CASQRGVNQPQHF.

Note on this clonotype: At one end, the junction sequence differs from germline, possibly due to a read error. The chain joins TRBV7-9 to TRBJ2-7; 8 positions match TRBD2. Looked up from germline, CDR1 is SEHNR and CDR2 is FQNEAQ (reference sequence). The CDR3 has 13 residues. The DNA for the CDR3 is TGTGCCAGCAGTTTAGGGACTAGTTGGGAGCAGTACTTC. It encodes CASSLGTSWEQYF.

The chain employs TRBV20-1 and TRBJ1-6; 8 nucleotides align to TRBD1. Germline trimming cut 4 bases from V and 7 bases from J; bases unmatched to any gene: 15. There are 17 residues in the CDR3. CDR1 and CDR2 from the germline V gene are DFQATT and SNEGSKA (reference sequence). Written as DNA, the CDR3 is TGCAGTGCTACTTGGACAGGGAAGGCTTCAGGGAATTCACCCCTCCACTTT. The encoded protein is CSATWTGKASGNSPLHF.

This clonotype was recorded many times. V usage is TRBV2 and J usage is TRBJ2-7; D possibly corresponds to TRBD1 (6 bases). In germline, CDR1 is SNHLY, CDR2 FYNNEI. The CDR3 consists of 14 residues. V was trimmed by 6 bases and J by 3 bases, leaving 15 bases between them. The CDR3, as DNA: TGTGCCAGCAGCTTCGGGGACACAAGCTACGAGCAGTACTTC. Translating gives CASSFGDTSYEQYF.

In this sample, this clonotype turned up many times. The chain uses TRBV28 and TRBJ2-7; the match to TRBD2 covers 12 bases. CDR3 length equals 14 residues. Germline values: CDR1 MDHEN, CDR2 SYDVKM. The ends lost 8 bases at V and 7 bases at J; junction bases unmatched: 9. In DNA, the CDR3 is TGTGCCAGCCAATCACCTAGCGGGAGGGGTGAGCAGTACTTC. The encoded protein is CASQSPSGRGEQYF.

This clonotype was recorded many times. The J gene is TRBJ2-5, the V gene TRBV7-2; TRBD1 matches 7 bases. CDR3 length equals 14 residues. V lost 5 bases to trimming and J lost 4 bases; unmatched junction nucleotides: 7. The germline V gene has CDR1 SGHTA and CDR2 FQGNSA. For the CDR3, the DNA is TGTGCCAGCAGCACTCGACAGGGCGGAGAGACCCAGTACTTC. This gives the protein CASSTRQGGETQYF.

CDR3 nucleotide sequence: TGTGCCAGCAGTGAACAGGGACCGTCACGAACTGAAGCTTTCTTT. This sequence encodes CASSEQGPSRTEAFF. V is TRBV6-1 and J is TRBJ1-1, with D possibly being TRBD1 (5 bases). V was cut by 2 bases and J by 5 bases, with 15 bases left in between. The CDR3 covers 15 residues. Germline loops: CDR1 MNHNS, CDR2 SASEGT.

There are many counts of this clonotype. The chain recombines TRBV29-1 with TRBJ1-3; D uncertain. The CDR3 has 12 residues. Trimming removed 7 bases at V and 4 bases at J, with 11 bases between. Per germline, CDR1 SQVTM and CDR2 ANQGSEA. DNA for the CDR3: TGCAGCGCCACTAGTGCGGGAAACACCATATATTTT. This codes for CSATSAGNTIYF.

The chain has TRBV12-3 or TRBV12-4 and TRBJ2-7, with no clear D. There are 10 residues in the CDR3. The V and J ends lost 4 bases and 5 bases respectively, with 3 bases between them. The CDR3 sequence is CASSSHEQYF. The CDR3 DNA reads TGTGCCAGCAGTTCACACGAGCAGTACTTC.

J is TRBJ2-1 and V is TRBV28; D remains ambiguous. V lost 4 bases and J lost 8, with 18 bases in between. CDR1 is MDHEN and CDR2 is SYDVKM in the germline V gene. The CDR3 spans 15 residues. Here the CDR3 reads CASSSPPGSHYEQFF. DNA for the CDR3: TGTGCCAGCAGTTCCCCCCCGGGCAGTCACTATGAGCAGTTCTTC.

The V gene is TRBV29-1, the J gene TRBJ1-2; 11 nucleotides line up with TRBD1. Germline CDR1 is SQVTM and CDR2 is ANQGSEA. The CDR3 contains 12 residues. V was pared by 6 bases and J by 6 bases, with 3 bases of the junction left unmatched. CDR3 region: CSVGQGANGYTF. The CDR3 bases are TGCAGCGTCGGACAGGGGGCGAATGGCTACACCTTC.

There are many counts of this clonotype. CDR3 nucleotide sequence: TGTGCCAGCAGTTCCACAGGGGGCGACTCAGAGACCCAGTACTTC. It translates to CASSSTGGDSETQYF. V gene TRBV28 combines with J gene TRBJ2-5; 9 bases map to TRBD1. Trimming took 4 bases from V and 4 from J; bases not matched to a gene: 7. The CDR3 extends over 15 amino acids. The germline V gene encodes CDR1 MDHEN and CDR2 SYDVKM.

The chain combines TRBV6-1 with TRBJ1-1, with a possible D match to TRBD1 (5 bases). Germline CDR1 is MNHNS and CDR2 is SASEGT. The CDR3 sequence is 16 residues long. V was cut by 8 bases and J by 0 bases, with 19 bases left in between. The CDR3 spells CASYPGPTYMNTEAFF. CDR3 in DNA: TGTGCCAGCTACCCGGGACCGACCTATATGAACACTGAAGCTTTCTTT.

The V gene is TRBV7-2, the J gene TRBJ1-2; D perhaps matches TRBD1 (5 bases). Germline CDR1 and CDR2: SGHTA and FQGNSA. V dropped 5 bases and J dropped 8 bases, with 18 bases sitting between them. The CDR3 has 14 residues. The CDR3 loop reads CASSPSGTLGGYTF. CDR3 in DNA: TGTGCCAGCAGCCCATCGGGGACTTTGGGAGGCTACACCTTC.